A selection of T cell receptor beta chains follows, all from one sample in a study of CD8+ T cells in alopecia areata. Profiled with immunoSEQ multiplex PCR; TCRdb holds only in-frame clones, not every one. The data hold about 110,000 clones, with 55% to 60% observed a single time. What was sequenced was NKG2D-low CD8+ T cells sorted from blood. These receptors were obtained from a human donor with alopecia areata. CDR3s include the opening cysteine and the closing phenylalanine or tryptophan. The D gene is left open where the match is weak. Some rows have no size entry. The others give once, few or many, or a class for an expanded clone.

J gene: TRBJ2-4; V gene: TRBV6-5; D gene: TRBD2; clone size: once; CDR3 DNA: TGTGCCAGCAGTGGGGGGGGACCCAAAAACATTCAGTACTTC; CDR3 protein: CASSGGGPKNIQYF
J gene: TRBJ2-3; V gene: TRBV29-1; D gene: -; clone size: -; CDR3 DNA: TGCAGCGTCCCCGCGGGTGGACAGTTCACAGATACGCAGTATTTT; CDR3 protein: CSVPAGGQFTDTQYF
J gene: TRBJ2-1; V gene: TRBV23-1; D gene: -; clone size: -; CDR3 DNA: TGCGCCACCAAGCAGGGATCCTACAATGAGCAGTTCTTC; CDR3 protein: CATKQGSYNEQFF
J gene: TRBJ2-1; V gene: TRBV5-1; D gene: -; clone size: -; CDR3 DNA: TGCGCCAGCTCACCCGCGGAGGGGGTCAATGAGCAGTTCTTC; CDR3 protein: CASSPAEGVNEQFF
J gene: TRBJ2-3; V gene: TRBV5-1; D gene: -; clone size: -; CDR3 DNA: TGCGCCAGCAGCTTGGAGGTTAGCACAGATACGCAGTATTTT; CDR3 protein: CASSLEVSTDTQYF
J gene: TRBJ2-5; V gene: TRBV28; D gene: -; clone size: -; CDR3 DNA: TGTGCCAGCAGTTTACCTGAGACCCAGTACTTC; CDR3 protein: CASSLPETQYF
J gene: TRBJ1-1; V gene: TRBV27; D gene: -; clone size: -; CDR3 DNA: TGTGCCAGCAGTTCCGGGGGGCCTGAAGCTTTCTTT; CDR3 protein: CASSSGGPEAFF
J gene: TRBJ1-1; V gene: TRBV30; D gene: -; clone size: -; CDR3 DNA: TGTGCCTGGAGTGCCTCTGAAGCTTTCTTT; CDR3 protein: CAWSASEAFF
J gene: TRBJ1-1; V gene: TRBV4-1; D gene: TRBD1; clone size: -; CDR3 DNA: TGCGCCAGCAGCCACCAGGGACAGACAAACACTGAAGCTTTCTTT; CDR3 protein: CASSHQGQTNTEAFF
J gene: TRBJ2-1; V gene: TRBV7-8; D gene: -; clone size: -; CDR3 DNA: TGTGCCAGCAGCTTAGTCTACAATGAGCAGTTCTTC; CDR3 protein: CASSLVYNEQFF
J gene: TRBJ1-2; V gene: TRBV6-6; D gene: -; clone size: -; CDR3 DNA: TGTGCCAGCAGTTCCCACCCGGCCTCTAACTATGGCTACACCTTC; CDR3 protein: CASSSHPASNYGYTF
J gene: TRBJ2-6; V gene: TRBV6-5; D gene: -; clone size: -; CDR3 DNA: TGTGCCAGCAGTTATAGGGGGGCCAACGTCCTGACTTTC; CDR3 protein: CASSYRGANVLTF
J gene: TRBJ2-2; V gene: TRBV4-1; D gene: -; clone size: -; CDR3 DNA: TGCGCCAGCAGCCAACGTCAGAACACCGGGGAGCTGTTTTTT; CDR3 protein: CASSQRQNTGELFF
J gene: TRBJ2-5; V gene: TRBV19; D gene: TRBD1; clone size: few; CDR3 DNA: TGTGCCAGTAGTGACCCGGGACAGATGATTCAAGAGACCCAGTACTTC; CDR3 protein: CASSDPGQMIQETQYF
J gene: TRBJ2-3; V gene: TRBV9; D gene: TRBD2; clone size: few; CDR3 DNA: TGTGCCAGCTCTGCTAGCGGGACAGATACGCAGTATTTT; CDR3 protein: CASSASGTDTQYF
J gene: TRBJ2-3; V gene: TRBV15; D gene: TRBD1; clone size: few; CDR3 DNA: TGTGCCACCAGCAGAGAAGGGCGGGACAGGGTCACAGATACGCAGTATTTT; CDR3 protein: CATSREGRDRVTDTQYF
J gene: TRBJ1-1; V gene: TRBV5-1; D gene: -; clone size: -; CDR3 DNA: TGCGCCAGCAGCCGCTGGGGGCAGAACACTGAAGCTTTCTTT; CDR3 protein: CASSRWGQNTEAFF
J gene: TRBJ2-7; V gene: TRBV29-1; D gene: -; clone size: -; CDR3 DNA: TGCAGCGTTGATACAGGCGTAGGGCGCTACGAGCAGTACTTC; CDR3 protein: CSVDTGVGRYEQYF
J gene: TRBJ2-2; V gene: TRBV29-1; D gene: -; clone size: few; CDR3 DNA: TGCAGCGTGCCTAAACCTTCCGGGGAGCTGTTTTTT; CDR3 protein: CSVPKPSGELFF
J gene: TRBJ2-2; V gene: TRBV27; D gene: -; clone size: once; CDR3 DNA: TGTGCCAGCAGTTGGGGGTCCACCGGGGAGCTGTTTTTT; CDR3 protein: CASSWGSTGELFF
J gene: TRBJ2-7; V gene: TRBV28; D gene: -; clone size: -; CDR3 DNA: TGTGCCAGCAGTCCGGGGCACAGGCCCTACGAGCAGTACTTC; CDR3 protein: CASSPGHRPYEQYF
J gene: TRBJ2-1; V gene: TRBV5-6; D gene: TRBD2; clone size: -; CDR3 DNA: TGTGCCAGCAGATTTCGCAGCGGGAGATTGAATGAGCAGTTCTTC; CDR3 protein: CASRFRSGRLNEQFF
J gene: TRBJ2-7; V gene: TRBV7-9; D gene: -; clone size: -; CDR3 DNA: TGTGCCAGCAGCTTAGGGGGCAGCAGGACGTCACCCTACGAGCAGTACTTC; CDR3 protein: CASSLGGSRTSPYEQYF
J gene: TRBJ2-1; V gene: TRBV27; D gene: -; clone size: -; CDR3 DNA: TGTGCCAGCAGTTTATTACGGACATTAGGGGATGAGCAGTTCTTC; CDR3 protein: CASSLLRTLGDEQFF
J gene: TRBJ2-3; V gene: TRBV28; D gene: -; clone size: -; CDR3 DNA: TGTGCCAGCACCTACGGATTCGATACGCAGTATTTT; CDR3 protein: CASTYGFDTQYF
J gene: TRBJ1-1; V gene: TRBV5-1; D gene: -; clone size: -; CDR3 DNA: TGCGCCAGCAGCTCAGGCAGGGGTGATGAAGCTTTCTTT; CDR3 protein: CASSSGRGDEAFF
J gene: TRBJ2-4; V gene: TRBV2; D gene: -; clone size: once; CDR3 DNA: TGTGCCAGCTACAGGGAGGGGGCCAAAAACATTCAGTACTTC; CDR3 protein: CASYREGAKNIQYF
J gene: TRBJ2-7; V gene: TRBV15; D gene: -; clone size: few; CDR3 DNA: TGTGCCACCAGCAGAGGGGCTAGAGGGCGGGAGCAGTACTTC; CDR3 protein: CATSRGARGREQYF
J gene: TRBJ2-5; V gene: TRBV5-1; D gene: -; clone size: -; CDR3 DNA: TGCGCCAGCAGCTTACCGGGGTCTCAAGAGACCCAGTACTTC; CDR3 protein: CASSLPGSQETQYF
J gene: TRBJ2-7; V gene: TRBV7-9; D gene: TRBD1; clone size: medium-sized; CDR3 DNA: TGTGCCAGCAGCAACCGGGACAGGGGGCGCTACGAGCAGTACTTC; CDR3 protein: CASSNRDRGRYEQYF
J gene: TRBJ2-7; V gene: TRBV25-1; D gene: TRBD2; clone size: -; CDR3 DNA: TGTGCCAGCAGCGGACTAGCGAGCTCCTACGAGCAGTACTTC; CDR3 protein: CASSGLASSYEQYF